Listed here are 2 T cell receptor beta chains from one sample, sequenced in a study of PD-L1 blockade in urothelial cancer. Described time point: peripheral blood 6 weeks after treatment start. Method: immunoSEQ multiplex PCR; TCRdb's copy keeps in-frame clones and lacks some. Among 35,000 to 55,000 clones listed, approximately 83% were seen once. The sample in question was PBMCs, obtained around atezolizumab (anti-PD-L1) treatment. The receptors originated from a man aged 55 to 70 with urothelial cancer.

V and J are TRBV7-2 and TRBJ2-7; D may be TRBD1 (6 bases). The germline CDR1 and CDR2 sequences are SGHTA and FQGNSA. This CDR3 contains 16 residues. Between the trimmed V and J ends, which lost 4 bases and 2 bases, there was a span of 18 bases. The CDR3 spells CASSSTVEKGAYEQYF. DNA for the CDR3: TGTGCCAGCAGCTCCACGGTAGAGAAGGGGGCCTACGAGCAGTACTTC.

The chain combines TRBV2 with TRBJ2-3, with D possibly TRBD1 on 5 matching bases. Trimming left V 4 bases short and J 1 base short, with 6 bases between. The CDR3 length is 13 residues. Per the germline V gene, CDR1 is SNHLY and CDR2 is FYNNEI. The CDR3 coding sequence is TGTGCCAGCAGTGCACAGGGCACAGATACGCAGTATTTT. Its protein product is CASSAQGTDTQYF. The full variable domain, rest sourced from reference TRBV2 and TRBJ2-3, is EPEVTQTPSHQVTQMGQEVILRCVPISNHLYFYWYRQILGQKVEFLVSFYNNEISEKSEIFDDQFSVERPDGSNFTLKIRSTKLEDSAMYFCASSAQGTDTQYFGPGTRLTVL.